The 3 T cell receptor beta chains listed next were all sequenced from one sample in a study of cytomegalovirus exposure and HLA in healthy donors. PCR employed 60 Vbeta and 13 Jbeta primers. TCRdb keeps only in-frame clones here, not all; method: immunoSEQ multiplex PCR. Of approximately 110,000 clones in the sample, roughly 77% were seen once. Sequenced: PBMCs. The receptors stem from a woman between 25 and 40 years old in good health and CMV-seronegative.

The rearrangement links TRBV6-6 to TRBJ2-7; 7 nucleotides match TRBD1. The CDR3 length is 13 residues. Trimming at V came to 7 bases and at J to 2 bases, leaving 5 bases not matched to a gene. Per the germline V gene, CDR1 is MNHNY and CDR2 is SVGAGI (reference sequence). CDR3 sequence (DNA): TGTGCCAGCAAAAGGGACAGCACCTACGAGCAGTACTTC. Amino acids: CASKRDSTYEQYF.

The count of this clone is one. The gene calls are TRBV19 and TRBJ2-5, with D maybe TRBD2 (7 bases). The germline gives CDR1 LNHDA, CDR2 SQIVND (reference sequence). This CDR3 comprises 14 residues. Trimming shortened V by 10 bases and J by 5 bases, and 20 bases separated the two germline ends. The CDR3 DNA reads TGTGCCACCGCCCGGGGGGCCTCCCGTGAGACCCAGTACTTC. Its protein product is CATARGASRETQYF.

This chain uses TRBV27 with TRBJ1-5, with 8 bases that match TRBD1. V shed 8 bases, J shed 4 bases, and the junction held 10 bases outside the gene matches. This CDR3 region has 15 residues. Germline CDR1 MNHEY, CDR2 SMNVEV (reference sequence). This CDR3 reads CASRRGQGGNQPQHF. CDR3 DNA sequence: TGTGCCAGCCGACGAGGACAGGGAGGAAATCAGCCCCAGCATTTT.